This TCR beta chain was recorded in a study of cytomegalovirus exposure and HLA in healthy donors. With 60 Vbeta and 13 Jbeta primers, the PCR was carried out. Profiling relied on immunoSEQ multiplex PCR, and the TCRdb table lists in-frame clones only, not all of them. This table holds approximately 97,000 clones, roughly 80% found once. General study results and limits: Some public TCRs appeared in many individuals, while most sequences were rare. As a later analysis showed, several of the most significant clusters appeared to be linked to common viral pathogens. Later genetic work tied a missense DCLRE1C variant to beta-chain V and J trimming.

Of note for this clone: As yet, its antigen is unknown.

Per the germline V gene, CDR1 is MNHNY and CDR2 is SVGAGI (reference sequence). The length of the CDR3 is 14 residues. After removal of 6 bases from V and 6 bases from J, the junction contained 10 bases not matched to a gene. The chain combines TRBV6-6 with TRBJ2-7, with 8 nucleotides matching TRBD2. Sample: PBMCs. This clonotype originated in a man between 35 and 55 years old in good health and CMV-seronegative. CDR3 nucleotides: TGTGCCAGCAGCCGGGGGGGGCAGCTTGGCGAGCAGTACTTC. The encoded protein is CASSRGGQLGEQYF.